This T cell receptor (beta chain) was recorded in a study of cytomegalovirus exposure and HLA in healthy donors. The study, taken as a whole, reports: CMV antigen specificity of a few CMV-associated chains was confirmed in vitro. Diagnosis of cytomegalovirus status made by the classifier reportedly showed high specificity and sensitivity. Rarity marked most TCR sequences, yet some public TCRs occurred in many donors.

Comments on this clone: Its target is unknown.

CDR3 length: 14 residues. Looked up from germline, CDR1 is MNHNS and CDR2 is SASEGT. V shed 4 bases and J shed 5 bases, with 14 bases lying between them. The data were produced by immunoSEQ multiplex PCR, yet TCRdb's version contains in-frame clones alone and is incomplete. The table lists roughly 100,000 clones, approximately 90% of them singletons. The receptor was derived from a woman younger than 30 in good health and CMV-seropositive. Sample: PBMCs. The rearrangement joins TRBV6-1 to TRBJ1-2; D is possibly TRBD1 (5 bases). The CDR3 region is CASSGGTRSYGYTF. The CDR3 coding sequence is TGTGCCAGCAGTGGCGGGACCCGGTCGTATGGCTACACCTTC.